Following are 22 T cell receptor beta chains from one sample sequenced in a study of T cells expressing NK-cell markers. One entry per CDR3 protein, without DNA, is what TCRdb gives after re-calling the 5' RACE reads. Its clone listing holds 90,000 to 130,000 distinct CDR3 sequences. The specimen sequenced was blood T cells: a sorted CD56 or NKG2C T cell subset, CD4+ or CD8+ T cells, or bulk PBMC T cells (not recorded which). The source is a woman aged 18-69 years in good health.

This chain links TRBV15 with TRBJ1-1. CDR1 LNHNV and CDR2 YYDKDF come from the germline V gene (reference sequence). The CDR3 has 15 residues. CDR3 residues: CATSRGQSSNTEAFF.

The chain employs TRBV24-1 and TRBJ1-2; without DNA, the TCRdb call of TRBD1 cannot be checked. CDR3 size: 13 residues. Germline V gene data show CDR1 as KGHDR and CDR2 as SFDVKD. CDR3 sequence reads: CATSDVTADGYTF.

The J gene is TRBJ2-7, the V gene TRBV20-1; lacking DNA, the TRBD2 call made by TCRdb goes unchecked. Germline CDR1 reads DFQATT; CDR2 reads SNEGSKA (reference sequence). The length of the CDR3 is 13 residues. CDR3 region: CSARGGLGYEQYF.

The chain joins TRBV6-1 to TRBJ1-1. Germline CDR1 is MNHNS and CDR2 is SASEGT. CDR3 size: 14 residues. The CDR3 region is CASSEGVMNTEAFF.

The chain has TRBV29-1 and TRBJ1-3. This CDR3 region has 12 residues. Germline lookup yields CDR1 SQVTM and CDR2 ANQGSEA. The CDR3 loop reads CSVEGNDDTIYF.

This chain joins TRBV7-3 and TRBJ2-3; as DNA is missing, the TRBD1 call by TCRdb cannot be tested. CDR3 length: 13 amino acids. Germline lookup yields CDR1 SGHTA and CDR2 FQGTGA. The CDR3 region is CASSPTGGGTQYF.

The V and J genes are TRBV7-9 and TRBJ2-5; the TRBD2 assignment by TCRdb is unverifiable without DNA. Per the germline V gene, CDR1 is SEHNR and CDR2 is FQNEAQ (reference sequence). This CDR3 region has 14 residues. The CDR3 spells CASSLVSGGETQYF.

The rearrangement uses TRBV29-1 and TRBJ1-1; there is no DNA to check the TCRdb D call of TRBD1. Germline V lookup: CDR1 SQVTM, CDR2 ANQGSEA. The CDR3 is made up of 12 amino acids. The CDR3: CSVGGRYTEAFF.

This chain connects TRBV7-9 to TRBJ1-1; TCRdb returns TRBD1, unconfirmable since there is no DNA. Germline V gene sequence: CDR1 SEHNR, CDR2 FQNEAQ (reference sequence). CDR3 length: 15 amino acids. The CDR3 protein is CASSFPTGGATEAFF.

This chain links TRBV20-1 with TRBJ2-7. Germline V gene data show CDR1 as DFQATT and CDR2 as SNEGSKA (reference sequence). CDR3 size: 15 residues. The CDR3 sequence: CSARSLAGDSYEQYF.

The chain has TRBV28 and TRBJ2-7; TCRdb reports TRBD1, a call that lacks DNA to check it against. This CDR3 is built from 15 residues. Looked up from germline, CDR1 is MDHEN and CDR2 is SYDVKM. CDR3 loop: CASSVRRQGIYEQYF. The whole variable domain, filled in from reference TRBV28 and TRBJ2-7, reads DVKVTQSSRYLVKRTGEKVFLECVQDMDHENMFWYRQDPGLGLRLIYFSYDVKMKEKGDIPEGYSVSREKKERFSLILESASTNQTSMYLCASSVRRQGIYEQYFGPGTRLTVT.

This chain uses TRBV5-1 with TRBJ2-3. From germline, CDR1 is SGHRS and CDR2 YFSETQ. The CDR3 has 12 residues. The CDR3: CASSFYTDTQYF.

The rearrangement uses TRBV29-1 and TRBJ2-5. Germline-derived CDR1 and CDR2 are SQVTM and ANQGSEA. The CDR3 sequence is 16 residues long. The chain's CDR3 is CSVEDHDPYLQETQYF.

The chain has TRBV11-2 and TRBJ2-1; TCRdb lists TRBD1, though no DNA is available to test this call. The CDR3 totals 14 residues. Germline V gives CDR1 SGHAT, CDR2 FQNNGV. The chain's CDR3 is CASSPTGNEDEQFF.

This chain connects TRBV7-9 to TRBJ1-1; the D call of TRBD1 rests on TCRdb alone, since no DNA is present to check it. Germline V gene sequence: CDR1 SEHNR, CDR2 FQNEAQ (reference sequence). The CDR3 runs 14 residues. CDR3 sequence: CASSYDPVQDEAFF.

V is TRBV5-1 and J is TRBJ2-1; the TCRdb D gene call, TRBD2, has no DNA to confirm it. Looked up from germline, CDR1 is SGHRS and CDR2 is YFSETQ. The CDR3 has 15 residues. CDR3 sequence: CASSSGTSGRQEQFF.

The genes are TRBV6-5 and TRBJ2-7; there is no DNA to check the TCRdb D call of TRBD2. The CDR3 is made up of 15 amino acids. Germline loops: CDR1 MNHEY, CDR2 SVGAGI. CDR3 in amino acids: CASSVLAGEIYEQYF.

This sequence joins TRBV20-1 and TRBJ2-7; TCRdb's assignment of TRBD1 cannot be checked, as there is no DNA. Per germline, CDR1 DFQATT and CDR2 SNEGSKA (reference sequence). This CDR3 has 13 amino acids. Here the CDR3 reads CSASPENGYEQYF.

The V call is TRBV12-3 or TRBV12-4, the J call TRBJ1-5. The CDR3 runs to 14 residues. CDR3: CASSDQYSNQPQHF.

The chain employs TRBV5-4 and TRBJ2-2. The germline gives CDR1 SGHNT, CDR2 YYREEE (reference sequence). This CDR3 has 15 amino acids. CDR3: CASSTISLGTGELFF.

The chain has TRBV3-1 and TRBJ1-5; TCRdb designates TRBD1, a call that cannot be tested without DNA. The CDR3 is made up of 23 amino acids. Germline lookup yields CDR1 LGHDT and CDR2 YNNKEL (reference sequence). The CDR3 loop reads CASSRQDRAYLWLPPYSNQPQHF. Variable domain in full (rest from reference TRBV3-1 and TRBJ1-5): DTAVSQTPKYLVTQMGNDKSIKCEQNLGHDTMYWYKQDSKKFLKIMFSYNNKELIINETVPNRFSPKSPDKAHLNLHINSLELGDSAVYFCASSRQDRAYLWLPPYSNQPQHFGDGTRLSIL.

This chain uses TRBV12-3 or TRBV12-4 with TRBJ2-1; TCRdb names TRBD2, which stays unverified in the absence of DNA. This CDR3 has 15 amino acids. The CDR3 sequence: CASRSRLAGVNEQFF.